These 27 T cell receptor beta chains share one sample of origin, sequenced in a study of T cells after yellow fever vaccination. TCRdb re-called the 5' RACE reads with MiXCR, one entry per CDR3 protein. Of about 160,000 distinct CDR3 sequences in the sample, 6.5% to 8.5% were seen once. Sequencing used CD4+ T cells sorted from PBMCs, obtained about 5 days after the first yellow fever vaccination. The receptors were gathered from a young man who received the YFV17D yellow fever vaccine.

This clonotype showed up many times. V usage is TRBV9 and J usage is TRBJ2-5; TRBD2 matches at 8 bases. J lost 4 bases, V lost 4 bases, and 9 bases had no gene match. CDR1 SGDLS and CDR2 YYNGEE come from the germline V gene. The CDR3 has 15 amino acids. The chain's CDR3 is CASSPGGDSGETQYF. CDR3 DNA: TGTGCCAGCAGCCCCGGGGGGGACTCGGGAGAGACCCAGTACTTC.

In its sample, this clonotype was seen many times. The chain uses TRBV5-1 and TRBJ1-2, with no clear D. V lost 4 bases and J 8 bases, leaving 24 bases between the germline ends. Germline assignment: CDR1 SGHRS and CDR2 YFSETQ. The CDR3 is 16 amino acids. The CDR3 is CASSIGDYSSQQGYTF. As DNA, the CDR3 is TGCGCCAGCAGCATAGGCGACTATTCTTCCCAGCAGGGCTACACCTTC.

The chain employs TRBV12-3 or TRBV12-4 and TRBJ2-1; 15 bases fit TRBD2. This CDR3 contains 18 residues. Trimming removed 2 bases from V and 2 bases from J; junction bases left unmatched: 4. Here the CDR3 reads CASSLRTSGGVAYNEQFF. CDR3 nucleotides: TGTGCCAGCAGTTTAAGGACTAGCGGGGGGGTAGCCTACAATGAGCAGTTCTTC.

This clonotype came up many times. CDR3 sequence: CASTWGIEQYF. Here the CDR3 DNA reads TGTGCCTCAACTTGGGGTATCGAGCAGTACTTC. V is TRBV30 and J is TRBJ2-7; D call uncertain. The V gene's germline CDR1 is GTSNPN and CDR2 SVGIG (reference sequence). CDR3 length: 11 residues. The germline V and J ends were trimmed by 7 bases and 6 bases, with 13 bases remaining between them.

This clonotype has a count of ten or more. The chain combines TRBV4-3 with TRBJ2-1; D perhaps matches TRBD2 (6 bases). The germline V and J ends were trimmed by 3 bases and 2 bases, with 14 bases remaining between them. Germline V CDR1 and CDR2: LGHNA, YSLEER. The CDR3 spans 16 residues. The CDR3: CASSQPGRGAYNEQFF. The CDR3 DNA sequence: TGCGCCAGCAGCCAGCCCGGGCGGGGCGCCTACAATGAGCAGTTCTTC.

This chain joins TRBV30 and TRBJ1-1; D gene ambiguous. V was shortened by 5 bases and J by 4 bases, with 11 bases between the two germline ends. Germline CDR1 and CDR2: GTSNPN and SVGIG (reference sequence). The CDR3 runs to 12 residues. The CDR3 reads CAWGARGTEAFF. The CDR3 coding sequence is TGTGCCTGGGGCGCCCGGGGCACTGAAGCTTTCTTT.

This clonotype was seen many times. This chain joins TRBV2 and TRBJ2-1; D is tentatively TRBD1 or TRBD2 (5 bases each). The V gene lost 11 bases and the J gene lost 8 bases, with 19 bases spanning the gap. CDR3 length: 13 residues. CDR1 SNHLY and CDR2 FYNNEI come from the germline V gene. CDR3 sequence reads: CASSGAGLDEQFF. The CDR3 DNA sequence: TGTGCCTCGTCCGGGGCAGGGTTGGATGAGCAGTTCTTC.

The CDR3 region has the DNA TGTGCCAGTACTAGACAGGGTCGTCGCAATCAGCCCCAGCATTTT. It encodes CASTRQGRRNQPQHF. The chain combines TRBV19 with TRBJ1-5, with 7 bases fitting TRBD1. The CDR3 runs 15 residues. Germline CDR1 reads LNHDA; CDR2 reads SQIVND (reference sequence). The V gene end was trimmed by 7 bases and the J gene end by 2 bases; junction bases not matched to a gene: 8.

This clonotype has at least ten counts. The chain recombines TRBV18 with TRBJ1-3; no firm D call. Trimming cost V 2 bases and J 4 bases, with 6 bases left between them. The CDR3 is 13 amino acids. Per the germline V gene, CDR1 is KGHSH and CDR2 is LQKENI. For the CDR3, the DNA is TGTGCCAGCTCACCAGGGGAAGGAAACACCATATATTTT. It encodes CASSPGEGNTIYF.

At least ten counts were recorded for this clonotype. The chain carries TRBV20-1 and TRBJ2-7; D may match TRBD1 or TRBD2 (6 bases each). The length of the CDR3 is 13 residues. The germline V and J ends were trimmed by 3 bases and 7 bases, with 16 bases remaining between them. From germline, CDR1 is DFQATT and CDR2 SNEGSKA (reference sequence). CDR3 in DNA: TGCAGTGCTAGGGGGGGCTCCTTCGGGGAGCAGTACTTC. Amino acids: CSARGGSFGEQYF.

The table lists this clonotype with a few counts. The chain joins TRBV3-1 to TRBJ2-2; 13 nucleotides line up with TRBD2. J gave up 0 bases and V 4 bases, and 5 bases lay outside the gene matches. This CDR3 has 18 residues. Per the germline V gene, CDR1 is LGHDT and CDR2 is YNNKEL (reference sequence). The CDR3 region is CASSLGLAGATNTGELFF. The DNA of the CDR3 is TGTGCCAGCAGCCTTGGACTAGCGGGGGCAACGAACACCGGGGAGCTGTTTTTT.

This clonotype was detected many times. This chain joins TRBV20-1 and TRBJ1-2, with D hard to call. Per germline, CDR1 DFQATT and CDR2 SNEGSKA (reference sequence). This CDR3 contains 12 residues. Trimming removed 3 bases from V and 2 bases from J, with 7 bases in between. This chain's CDR3 is CSASSGNYGYTF. Here the CDR3 DNA reads TGCAGTGCTAGCTCTGGGAACTATGGCTACACCTTC.

This clonotype turned up a few times. The chain carries TRBV9 and TRBJ1-4, with D possibly matching TRBD1 (6 bases). The CDR3 runs to 15 residues. V was trimmed by 3 bases and J by 4 bases, leaving 13 bases between them. Germline-derived CDR1 and CDR2 are SGDLS and YYNGEE. The CDR3 nucleotides read TGTGCCAGCAGCGCCGGGGGGGCCGGTAATGAAAAACTGTTTTTT. Translated, it gives CASSAGGAGNEKLFF.

The sample holds many counts of this clonotype. This chain joins TRBV5-1 and TRBJ2-1; D possibly matches TRBD1 or TRBD2 (6 bases each). The germline V gene encodes CDR1 SGHRS and CDR2 YFSETQ. V was shortened by 5 bases and J by 10 bases, with 13 bases between the two germline ends. The CDR3 loop spans 12 amino acids. The CDR3 coding sequence is TGCGCCAGCAGGAGGGGGGCCGGGGAGCAGTTCTTC. Its protein product is CASRRGAGEQFF.

This clonotype was found a few times. This chain connects TRBV11-2 to TRBJ2-3; D not certain. Trimming stripped 1 base from V and 5 bases from J, with 4 bases between. The CDR3 is 12 residues long. The germline V gene has CDR1 SGHAT and CDR2 FQNNGV. The CDR3, as DNA: TGTGCCAGCAGCTTAGGTTTAGATACGCAGTATTTT. Its protein product is CASSLGLDTQYF.

This clonotype was detected only a few times. CDR3 residues: CASSIGTGGAYGEQFF. The CDR3 DNA follows: TGTGCCAGTAGTATAGGGACAGGGGGCGCGTATGGTGAGCAGTTCTTC. The chain has TRBV19 and TRBJ2-1, with 11 bases fitting TRBD1. Germline V gene sequence: CDR1 LNHDA, CDR2 SQIVND (reference sequence). V lost 1 base and J lost 9; bases outside the gene matches: 8. This CDR3 spans 16 amino acids.

The table lists this clonotype with many counts. The V call is TRBV5-1, the J call TRBJ2-7, with TRBD1 matching 8 bases. Per germline, CDR1 SGHRS and CDR2 YFSETQ. The CDR3 is 17 amino acids. With V trimmed by 5 bases and J by 0 bases, 13 bases remained unmatched. CDR3 bases: TGCGCCAGCAGTCCGACAGGGGCGGAGTGGAGCTCCTACGAGCAGTACTTC. As protein: CASSPTGAEWSSYEQYF.

This clonotype appeared a few times. CDR3 protein: CASSLRTYRDGSTDRGGYTF. CDR3 nucleotide sequence: TGTGCCAGCAGCCTAAGGACCTACCGGGACGGCTCCACAGACAGGGGTGGCTACACCTTC. This chain joins TRBV21-1 and TRBJ1-2; the table's D gene call, TRBD1, was not cross checked with the DNA. TRBV21-1 is a known pseudogene. This CDR3 is built from 20 residues.

This clonotype was observed a few times. The V and J genes are TRBV25-1 and TRBJ1-2; D unresolved. CDR1 is MGHDK, CDR2 SYGVNS, per germline. This CDR3 has 13 amino acids. Trimming took off 2 bases at V and 5 bases at J, with 9 bases between the two ends. DNA of the CDR3: TGTGCCAGCAGTGAAATGGGGAAGTATGGCTACACCTTC. It is translated as CASSEMGKYGYTF.

This clonotype occurred many times. This chain uses TRBV5-6 with TRBJ2-7, with a possible D match to TRBD2 (6 bases). Germline V gene lookup returns CDR1 SGHDT and CDR2 YYEEEE. V was pared by 0 bases and J by 3 bases, with 13 bases between. The CDR3 is 15 amino acids. CDR3 nucleotide sequence: TGTGCCAGCAGCTTGGTGCGTGCGGGGAACTACGAGCAGTACTTC. Its protein product is CASSLVRAGNYEQYF.

This clonotype appeared a few times. The V gene is TRBV6-1, the J gene TRBJ2-3, with a weak D call TRBD1 (6 bases). Trimming took off 7 bases at V and 0 bases at J, with 14 bases between the two ends. Germline CDR1 MNHNS, CDR2 SASEGT. The CDR3 loop spans 15 amino acids. The CDR3 nucleotides are TGTGCCAGCAATACAGGGCTATTTAGCACAGATACGCAGTATTTT. Encoded protein: CASNTGLFSTDTQYF.

The sample holds many counts of this clonotype. The chain joins TRBV12-3 or TRBV12-4 to TRBJ2-6; D uncertain. This CDR3 is built from 14 residues. Trimming pared 3 bases from V and 1 base from J, leaving 4 bases between. This CDR3 is CASSFESGANVLTF. As DNA, the CDR3 is TGTGCCAGCAGTTTCGAATCTGGGGCCAACGTCCTGACTTTC.

The chain couples TRBV24-1 to TRBJ1-4; unclear D gene. The germline V gene encodes CDR1 KGHDR and CDR2 SFDVKD. The CDR3 has 9 amino acids. This chain's CDR3 is CATNEKLFF. The DNA for the CDR3 is TGTGCAACTAATGAAAAACTGTTTTTT.

This clonotype was seen repeatedly, ten times or more. The chain is built from TRBV12-3 or TRBV12-4 and TRBJ1-1; D uncertain. V lost 6 bases, J lost 3 bases, and 14 bases lay in between. CDR3 length equals 14 residues. The CDR3, as DNA: TGTGCCAGCAGCGACTTCGGCGGGTACACTGAAGCTTTCTTT. As protein: CASSDFGGYTEAFF.

In this sample, this clonotype turned up many times. The chain employs TRBV13 and TRBJ1-1, with D possibly TRBD1 on 6 matching bases. V lost 1 base to trimming and J lost 4 bases, with 13 bases between them. The CDR3 runs 15 residues. The V gene's germline CDR1 is PRHDT and CDR2 FYEKMQ (reference sequence). The CDR3 nucleotides read TGTGCCAGCAGCTTAGAGGGGGGCCGACGCACTGAAGCTTTCTTT. Amino acids: CASSLEGGRRTEAFF. The complete variable domain, with remaining parts taken from reference TRBV13 and TRBJ1-1, reads AAGVIQSPRHLIKEKRETATLKCYPIPRHDTVYWYQQGPGQDPQFLISFYEKMQSDKGSIPDRFSAQQFSDYHSELNMSSLELGDSALYFCASSLEGGRRTEAFFGQGTRLTVV.

This clonotype has only a few counts. The V gene is TRBV6-5, the J gene TRBJ1-4; 7 bases map to TRBD1. Germline V gives CDR1 MNHEY, CDR2 SVGAGI. Trimming cost V 2 bases and J 7 bases; bases outside gene matches: 10. This CDR3 has 16 residues. CDR3 nucleotide sequence: TGTGCCAGCAGTTACCTAACGACAGGGCAGGGTGAAAAACTGTTTTTT. The encoded protein is CASSYLTTGQGEKLFF.

A few counts support this clonotype. The chain carries TRBV12-3 or TRBV12-4 and TRBJ1-1, with D tentatively TRBD1 (5 bases). This CDR3 is built from 13 residues. Trimming left V 6 bases short and J 1 base short, with 9 bases between. The CDR3 sequence is CASSRDWNTEAFF. Written as DNA, the CDR3 is TGTGCCAGCAGCCGGGACTGGAACACTGAAGCTTTCTTT.